Described below is a single TCR beta chain sequence and its context. Antigen specificity is unknown. Clones were read by immunoSEQ multiplex PCR, and TCRdb kept only the in-frame ones, dropping some. The table has approximately 97,000 clones, just under 95% seen once. The CDR3 runs to 14 residues. V shed 6 bases and J 1 base; nucleotides not matched to a gene: 6. CDR1 is LNHDA and CDR2 is SQIVND in the germline V gene (reference sequence). These data originate in a study of graft-versus-host responses after intestinal transplantation. Study summary: Every recipient had anti-thymocyte globulin induction and three to four years of tacrolimus plus steroids.

Study-wide results and caveats: The study associated peak circulating GvH clone levels with early post-transplant HvG declines. Recipient marrow contained GvH clones, some of which appeared first in ileum or blood.

The sample consisted of unstimulated CD8+ T cells sorted from spleen or lymph node cells, taken before transplant. J is TRBJ2-7 and V is TRBV19, with 7 bases identical to TRBD1. The clonotype was recovered from a human donor who was the organ donor for an intestinal transplant. The CDR3 nucleotides are TGTGCCAGTAGCGACAGGGCCCCTTCCTACGAGCAGTACTTC. Translation gives CASSDRAPSYEQYF. Looking up the rest from reference TRBV19 and TRBJ2-7 gives the full variable domain: DGGITQSPKYLFRKEGQNVTLSCEQNLNHDAMYWYRQDPGQGLRLIYYSQIVNDFQKGDIAEGYSVSREKKESFPLTVTSAQKNPTAFYLCASSDRAPSYEQYFGPGTRLTVT.